The rows below give T cell receptor beta chains drawn from one sample of a study of T cells after posttransplantation cyclophosphamide. The assay was immunoSEQ multiplex PCR, and TCRdb's table has in-frame clones only and misses some. The sample yields under 20,000 clones, around 68% seen once. The sequences come from PBMCs, collected after an allogeneic stem cell transplant with post-transplant cyclophosphamide. These receptors originate from a young adult male patient who received an allogeneic stem cell transplant from a related donor, was CMV-positive, and had acute GVHD only. Some T cells here may be from the graft donor. CDR3s include the opening cysteine and the closing phenylalanine or tryptophan. The D gene is left open where the match is weak. Clone size appears in some rows only: once, few, many, or a class for an expanded clone.

J gene: TRBJ1-2; V gene: TRBV19; D gene: .; clone size: .; CDR3 DNA: TGTGCCAGTAGCATCACCGTGGAAAAGGGGAACTATGGCTACACCTTC; CDR3 protein: CASSITVEKGNYGYTF
J gene: TRBJ1-5; V gene: TRBV27; D gene: .; clone size: few; CDR3 DNA: TGTGCCAGCAGTTCCACCACCGGGTCCCTAGTCCTCAATCAGCCCCAGCATTTT; CDR3 protein: CASSSTTGSLVLNQPQHF
J gene: TRBJ1-4; V gene: TRBV25-1; D gene: .; clone size: many; CDR3 DNA: TGTGCCAGCCAGTACCGATCGGGTGAAAAACTGTTTTTT; CDR3 protein: CASQYRSGEKLFF
J gene: TRBJ1-1; V gene: TRBV28; D gene: TRBD1; clone size: many; CDR3 DNA: TGTGCCAGCAGAAATGACAGGGCGGACACTGAAGCTTTCTTT; CDR3 protein: CASRNDRADTEAFF
J gene: TRBJ1-5; V gene: TRBV15; D gene: .; clone size: once; CDR3 DNA: TGTGCCACCAGCAGCCCGGGGGGTGGCAATCAGCCCCAGCATTTT; CDR3 protein: CATSSPGGGNQPQHF
J gene: TRBJ2-7; V gene: TRBV28; D gene: .; clone size: .; CDR3 DNA: TGTGCCAGCGGTGCGGGGTGGGTGGGGGAGCAGTACTTC; CDR3 protein: CASGAGWVGEQYF
J gene: TRBJ2-7; V gene: TRBV6-1; D gene: .; clone size: few; CDR3 DNA: TGTGCCAGCAGCCCTGGGCAGCGGAGACAGTACTTC; CDR3 protein: CASSPGQRRQYF
J gene: TRBJ2-3; V gene: TRBV19; D gene: TRBD2; clone size: .; CDR3 DNA: TGTGCCAGTAGTCGGACTAGCGGGGATTTACTAAGCACAGATACGCAGTATTTT; CDR3 protein: CASSRTSGDLLSTDTQYF
J gene: TRBJ2-3; V gene: TRBV4-3; D gene: TRBD2; clone size: .; CDR3 DNA: TGCGCCAGCAGCCCGGGGGGGCGCAGAGATACGCAGTATTTT; CDR3 protein: CASSPGGRRDTQYF
J gene: TRBJ1-6; V gene: TRBV4-3; D gene: .; clone size: .; CDR3 DNA: TGCGCCAGCAGCCAAGGCCCCCAGGGCCTAGGCTCTCCACCCCTCCACTTT; CDR3 protein: CASSQGPQGLGSPPLHF
J gene: TRBJ2-3; V gene: TRBV7-9; D gene: TRBD2; clone size: .; CDR3 DNA: TGTGCCAGCACTGAAATACTAGCGAAAAGCACAGATACGCAGTATTTT; CDR3 protein: CASTEILAKSTDTQYF
J gene: TRBJ1-2; V gene: TRBV7-2; D gene: TRBD1; clone size: .; CDR3 DNA: TGTGCCAGCAGCTTAGCCCTTAAGACAGGGGGGGATGGCTACACCTTC; CDR3 protein: CASSLALKTGGDGYTF
J gene: TRBJ2-1; V gene: TRBV4-1; D gene: .; clone size: .; CDR3 DNA: TGCGCCAGCAGCCAAGGGCGGGTCGATGAGCAGTTCTTC; CDR3 protein: CASSQGRVDEQFF
J gene: TRBJ2-1; V gene: TRBV5-5; D gene: .; clone size: few; CDR3 DNA: TGTGCCAGCAGCTCGAGACACCAGTATGAGCAGTTCTTC; CDR3 protein: CASSSRHQYEQFF
J gene: TRBJ1-1; V gene: TRBV15; D gene: .; clone size: .; CDR3 DNA: TGTGCCACCAGCAGAGGTGCAGGGTCGAACACTGAAGCTTTCTTT; CDR3 protein: CATSRGAGSNTEAFF
J gene: TRBJ1-2; V gene: TRBV7-2; D gene: TRBD1; clone size: .; CDR3 DNA: TGTGCCAGCAGCACTACCTCTAGAGGGACAGGGGTTCGTGGCTACACCTTC; CDR3 protein: CASSTTSRGTGVRGYTF
J gene: TRBJ2-1; V gene: TRBV19; D gene: .; clone size: .; CDR3 DNA: TGTGCCAGTAGTATAGATGCAGCGGGGACATACAATGAGCAGTTCTTC; CDR3 protein: CASSIDAAGTYNEQFF
J gene: TRBJ1-2; V gene: TRBV6-6; D gene: TRBD1; clone size: .; CDR3 DNA: TGTGCCAGCAGTCCGGGACAGGGGAACTATGGCTACACCTTC; CDR3 protein: CASSPGQGNYGYTF
J gene: TRBJ2-7; V gene: TRBV6-6; D gene: .; clone size: .; CDR3 DNA: TGTGCCAGCAGCCCCGGGGTTTCGGTCTACGAGCAGTACTTC; CDR3 protein: CASSPGVSVYEQYF
J gene: TRBJ1-2; V gene: TRBV5-4; D gene: .; clone size: .; CDR3 DNA: TGTGCCAGCAGTTTGGGGGGGGGATCCTATGGCTACACCTTC; CDR3 protein: CASSLGGGSYGYTF
J gene: TRBJ2-4; V gene: TRBV6-5; D gene: .; clone size: .; CDR3 DNA: TGTGCCAGCAGCTTGGGGGCTAAAAACATTCAGTACTTC; CDR3 protein: CASSLGAKNIQYF
J gene: TRBJ1-2; V gene: TRBV28; D gene: .; clone size: .; CDR3 DNA: TGTGCCAGCAGAGACCCTACAGGGCCCGGCTACACCTTC; CDR3 protein: CASRDPTGPGYTF
J gene: TRBJ2-1; V gene: TRBV5-8; D gene: .; clone size: .; CDR3 DNA: TGTGCCAGCAGCTTTAGCCGTGGTGAGCAGTTCTTC; CDR3 protein: CASSFSRGEQFF
J gene: TRBJ1-4; V gene: TRBV14; D gene: TRBD1; clone size: .; CDR3 DNA: TGTGCCAGCAGCCATGCAGGGGGCACTAATGAAAAACTGTTTTTT; CDR3 protein: CASSHAGGTNEKLFF
J gene: TRBJ2-2; V gene: TRBV9; D gene: .; clone size: .; CDR3 DNA: TGTGCCAGCAGCACGCGGATGGGCGGGGAGCTGTTTTTT; CDR3 protein: CASSTRMGGELFF
J gene: TRBJ2-7; V gene: TRBV11-2; D gene: TRBD2; clone size: .; CDR3 DNA: TGTGCCAGCAGCTTAGAGGGTGGGGGGGCCTACGAGCAGTACTTC; CDR3 protein: CASSLEGGGAYEQYF
J gene: TRBJ2-1; V gene: TRBV7-8; D gene: .; clone size: few; CDR3 DNA: TGTGCCAGCAGCCTGAGGAATGAGCAGTTCTTC; CDR3 protein: CASSLRNEQFF
J gene: TRBJ1-1; V gene: TRBV28; D gene: .; clone size: .; CDR3 DNA: TGTGCCAGCAGCCCCGGCGGCCATATGAACACTGAAGCTTTCTTT; CDR3 protein: CASSPGGHMNTEAFF
J gene: TRBJ2-2; V gene: TRBV11-3; D gene: TRBD1; clone size: .; CDR3 DNA: TGTGCCAGCAGCTTAGATGGGACAGGGAACACCGGGGAGCTGTTTTTT; CDR3 protein: CASSLDGTGNTGELFF
J gene: TRBJ1-1; V gene: TRBV5-1; D gene: TRBD1; clone size: .; CDR3 DNA: TGCGCCAGCAGCTGGAGACAGGGAGGCACTGAAGCTTTCTTT; CDR3 protein: CASSWRQGGTEAFF
J gene: TRBJ1-1; V gene: TRBV29-1; D gene: .; clone size: .; CDR3 DNA: TGCAGCGCCGAAGCGATGAACACTGAAGCTTTCTTT; CDR3 protein: CSAEAMNTEAFF
J gene: TRBJ2-2; V gene: TRBV4-3; D gene: .; clone size: .; CDR3 DNA: TGCGCCAGCAGCCTCGAATTTTCCCGGGGATCCCCCGGGGAGCTGTTTTTT; CDR3 protein: CASSLEFSRGSPGELFF
J gene: TRBJ2-7; V gene: TRBV5-1; D gene: .; clone size: once; CDR3 DNA: TGCGCCAGCGGAGATGGATCCTCTCATCCCTACGAGCAGTACTTC; CDR3 protein: CASGDGSSHPYEQYF
J gene: TRBJ1-1; V gene: TRBV4-1; D gene: TRBD1; clone size: .; CDR3 DNA: TGCGCCAGCAGCCAAGAAGGACAGGGGTTTCCCCGTGAAGCTTTCTTT; CDR3 protein: CASSQEGQGFPREAFF
J gene: TRBJ1-5; V gene: TRBV28; D gene: .; clone size: .; CDR3 DNA: TGTGCCAGCAGTTTATATCGGAGGGTTGGCAATCAGCCCCAGCATTTT; CDR3 protein: CASSLYRRVGNQPQHF
J gene: TRBJ2-1; V gene: TRBV4-3; D gene: TRBD1; clone size: .; CDR3 DNA: TGCGCCAGCAGCCAAGAAGGGGGCAGGGTGGTCAATGAGCAGTTCTTC; CDR3 protein: CASSQEGGRVVNEQFF
J gene: TRBJ2-1; V gene: TRBV5-8; D gene: .; clone size: .; CDR3 DNA: TGTGCCAGCAGCCTTACAGGGAAGTTCTCCTACAATGAGCAGTTCTTC; CDR3 protein: CASSLTGKFSYNEQFF
J gene: TRBJ1-2; V gene: TRBV5-4; D gene: TRBD1; clone size: .; CDR3 DNA: TGTGCCAGCAGCGTTGACAGGGGGCAATATTCTGGCTACACCTTC; CDR3 protein: CASSVDRGQYSGYTF
J gene: TRBJ2-7; V gene: TRBV6-5; D gene: TRBD1; clone size: .; CDR3 DNA: TGTGCCAGCAGTTACTCGGACAGGGGTCCCGAGCAGTACTTC; CDR3 protein: CASSYSDRGPEQYF
J gene: TRBJ1-4; V gene: TRBV6-5; D gene: .; clone size: .; CDR3 DNA: TGTGCCAGCAGTTCACCCTCAGGGAATTCGAATGAAAAACTGTTTTTT; CDR3 protein: CASSSPSGNSNEKLFF
J gene: TRBJ2-7; V gene: TRBV27; D gene: .; clone size: .; CDR3 DNA: TGTGCCAGCAGTTTCAGCTCCTACGAGCAGTACTTC; CDR3 protein: CASSFSSYEQYF
J gene: TRBJ2-1; V gene: TRBV5-1; D gene: TRBD2; clone size: .; CDR3 DNA: TGCGCCAGCAGCTTGGCGGTAGCGGGGATCTACAATGAGCAGTTCTTC; CDR3 protein: CASSLAVAGIYNEQFF
J gene: TRBJ2-3; V gene: TRBV6-1; D gene: TRBD2; clone size: .; CDR3 DNA: TGTGCCAGCAGACTACTAGCGGGGGACACAGATACGCAGTATTTT; CDR3 protein: CASRLLAGDTDTQYF
J gene: TRBJ2-7; V gene: TRBV9; D gene: TRBD1; clone size: .; CDR3 DNA: TGTGCCAGCAGCGCCAGACAGGGTGGCGAGCAGTACTTC; CDR3 protein: CASSARQGGEQYF
J gene: TRBJ2-5; V gene: TRBV7-8; D gene: .; clone size: .; CDR3 DNA: TGTGCCAGCAGCTTGGGCCCCTGGGTCAGGGAGACCCAGTACTTC; CDR3 protein: CASSLGPWVRETQYF
J gene: TRBJ2-7; V gene: TRBV14; D gene: .; clone size: .; CDR3 DNA: TGTGCCAGCAGCCCCACAGGGACCCAAAGCTACGAGCAGTACTTC; CDR3 protein: CASSPTGTQSYEQYF
J gene: TRBJ2-3; V gene: TRBV5-1; D gene: .; clone size: once; CDR3 DNA: TGCGCCAGCAGCCCTGCAGGCGTCAGCACAGATACGCAGTATTTT; CDR3 protein: CASSPAGVSTDTQYF
J gene: TRBJ1-2; V gene: TRBV19; D gene: TRBD1; clone size: .; CDR3 DNA: TGTGCCAGTAGTACCACTCACACCGGGACAGAGATTGGCTACACCTTC; CDR3 protein: CASSTTHTGTEIGYTF
J gene: TRBJ1-2; V gene: TRBV18; D gene: TRBD1; clone size: .; CDR3 DNA: TGTGCCAGCTCCCGATCGACCGGGACAGGGGATGGCTACACCTTC; CDR3 protein: CASSRSTGTGDGYTF
J gene: TRBJ1-6; V gene: TRBV2; D gene: TRBD1; clone size: .; CDR3 DNA: TGTGCCAGCGGGCGATCGGGACAGGGTAATTCACCCCTCCACTTT; CDR3 protein: CASGRSGQGNSPLHF
J gene: TRBJ1-1; V gene: TRBV18; D gene: .; clone size: .; CDR3 DNA: TGTGCCAGCTCAACAGGGTTTTACACTGAAGCTTTCTTT; CDR3 protein: CASSTGFYTEAFF
J gene: TRBJ1-3; V gene: TRBV19; D gene: TRBD1; clone size: .; CDR3 DNA: TGTGCCAGTAGTACAACAGGGGCTGGAAACACCATATATTTT; CDR3 protein: CASSTTGAGNTIYF
J gene: TRBJ2-2; V gene: TRBV6-6; D gene: TRBD2; clone size: .; CDR3 DNA: TGTGCCAGCGAAAGGGGAGGGGTAGACGCCGGGGAGCTGTTTTTT; CDR3 protein: CASERGGVDAGELFF
J gene: TRBJ1-5; V gene: TRBV30; D gene: .; clone size: many; CDR3 DNA: TGTGCCTGGAGTGGGGGGCGGGATCAGCCCCAGCATTTT; CDR3 protein: CAWSGGRDQPQHF
J gene: TRBJ1-5; V gene: TRBV19; D gene: TRBD1; clone size: .; CDR3 DNA: TGTGCCAGTAGGGGGACAGGGGGTCCCAATCAGCCCCAGCATTTT; CDR3 protein: CASRGTGGPNQPQHF
J gene: TRBJ2-5; V gene: TRBV30; D gene: .; clone size: .; CDR3 DNA: TGTGCCTGGAGTGTTGGGGGGTCGCAAGAGACCCAGTACTTC; CDR3 protein: CAWSVGGSQETQYF
J gene: TRBJ2-1; V gene: TRBV5-1; D gene: .; clone size: .; CDR3 DNA: TGCGCCAGCAGTCCCGGGGGAAGGGATGAGCAGTTCTTC; CDR3 protein: CASSPGGRDEQFF
J gene: TRBJ2-7; V gene: TRBV4-2; D gene: .; clone size: .; CDR3 DNA: TGTGCCAGCAGCAAGGCCGGGGGTTACGAGCAGTACTTC; CDR3 protein: CASSKAGGYEQYF
J gene: TRBJ1-3; V gene: TRBV18; D gene: .; clone size: .; CDR3 DNA: TGTGCCAGCTCACCACCAGGAGGGTTGGGAAACACCATATATTTT; CDR3 protein: CASSPPGGLGNTIYF
J gene: TRBJ1-2; V gene: TRBV6-1; D gene: .; clone size: .; CDR3 DNA: TGTGCCAGCAGTGAAAACAGGGAGACTGGCTACACCTTC; CDR3 protein: CASSENRETGYTF